These 14 T cell receptor beta chains originate from one sample sequenced in a study of tumor-infiltrating lymphocytes in primary liver carcinoma. Germline DNA was extracted too, while blood RNA derived from unsorted whole blood. A constant-region primer primed TCR beta cDNA synthesis from roughly 500 ng of total RNA. TCR beta libraries came from three nested multiplex PCR rounds using slightly modified ARM-PCR. Researchers ran the first two PCR rounds for approximately 10 cycles each with TRBV1-TRBV30 forward primers and a C-beta reverse primer. MiXCR, applied by TCRdb to the multiplex PCR reads, yields one record per CDR3 protein. Of more than 150,000 distinct CDR3 sequences listed, 60% are singletons. The source material was peripheral blood. These receptor sequences come from a man in his forties with primary liver carcinoma and hepatitis B virus infection.

This clonotype turned up a few times. The V and J genes are TRBV6-1 and TRBJ2-3; D gene unclear. The CDR3 length is 16 residues. Trimming cost V 5 bases and J 0 bases, with 15 bases left between them. Germline CDR1 is MNHNS and CDR2 is SASEGT. This CDR3 reads CASSPHFATSTDTQYF. The CDR3 coding sequence is TGTGCCAGCAGTCCCCACTTTGCGACTAGCACAGATACGCAGTATTTT.

A note on this clonotype: Germline and junction disagree at one end, which may indicate a read error. The chain uses TRBV11-2 and TRBJ2-7, with TRBD2 matching 10 bases. The CDR3 contains 15 residues. Per germline, CDR1 SGHAT and CDR2 FQNNGV. CDR3: CANSPTSGISYEQHF. The CDR3, as DNA: TGTGCCAACAGCCCAACTAGCGGGATCTCCTACGAGCAGCACTTC.

The chain links TRBV11-2 to TRBJ2-2, with TRBD2 matching 7 bases. The V and J ends lost 7 bases and 0 bases, in that order; junction bases with no gene match: 8. The V gene's germline CDR1 is SGHAT and CDR2 FQNNGV. CDR3 length: 16 amino acids. CDR3 sequence: CASTHVSGTNTGELFF. CDR3 in DNA: TGTGCCAGCACTCACGTCAGCGGGACGAACACCGGGGAGCTGTTTTTT.

A remark on this clonotype: Its ends do not fully match the called genes, so a read error is possible. The J gene is TRBJ2-2, the V gene TRBV28, with D perhaps matching TRBD2 (5 bases). The germline V gene has CDR1 MDHEN and CDR2 SYDVKM. CDR3 length equals 15 residues. CDR3 coding DNA: TGTGCCAGCAGTTTATATGTACCATTGACCGGGGAGCTGTTCTTT. Translated, it gives CASSLYVPLTGELFF.

A remark on this clonotype: The junction does not match germline at one end; this may be a read error. The chain is built from TRBV6-1 and TRBJ2-2; D tentatively reads TRBD1 or TRBD2 (5 bases each). The CDR3 is made up of 14 amino acids. CDR1 is MNHNS and CDR2 is SASEGT in the germline V gene. The CDR3 loop is CTSSRGPTTGELFF. CDR3 coding DNA: TGTACCAGCAGTCGGGGACCCACCACCGGGGAGCTGTTTTTT.

This clonotype has more than one count but fewer than ten. The chain joins TRBV6-5 to TRBJ1-6; D is unclear. The CDR3 has 15 amino acids. Per germline, CDR1 MNHEY and CDR2 SVGAGI. V was cut by 6 bases and J by 0 bases, with 9 bases left in between. This CDR3 is CASSQVNSYNSPLHF. The CDR3 DNA sequence: TGTGCCAGCAGCCAGGTGAACTCCTATAATTCACCCCTCCACTTT.

Comment on this clonotype: Being one base from a much bigger clone, this may be a read error. This chain uses TRBV11-1 with TRBJ2-7; D is undetermined. This CDR3 has 15 amino acids. Per the germline V gene, CDR1 is SGHAT and CDR2 is FQDESV (reference sequence). V was pared by 0 bases and J by 5 bases, with 14 bases between. The chain's CDR3 is CASSLALVGRNEQYF. In nucleotides, the CDR3 is TGTGCCAGCAGCTTAGCGCTAGTCGGAAGGAACGAGCAGTACTTC.

Of note for this clonotype: The junction departs from the called germline gene at one end, perhaps through a read error. This chain connects TRBV29-1 to TRBJ2-3; the D gene is possibly TRBD2 (6 bases). Germline loops: CDR1 SQVTM, CDR2 ANQGSEA. The CDR3 sequence is 15 residues long. The CDR3 is CSVARISGTTDTQYF. Here the CDR3 DNA reads TGTAGCGTTGCTCGAATTAGCGGTACTACAGATACGCAGTATTTT.

Note on this clonotype: The junction does not match germline at one end; this may be a read error. This chain links TRBV10-3 with TRBJ1-3; weak D call: TRBD1 (5 bases). CDR3 length: 13 amino acids. Germline loops: CDR1 ENHRY, CDR2 SYGVKD. DNA for the CDR3: TGTGCCTCCAGGGTTAGCTCTGGAAACACCTTATATTTT. This translates into CASRVSSGNTLYF.

The V gene is TRBV6-1, the J gene TRBJ2-3; D assignment may be TRBD1 or TRBD2 (5 bases each). Germline V gives CDR1 MNHNS, CDR2 SASEGT. The V end lost 2 bases, the J end lost 5 bases, and 14 bases lay between the germline ends. The CDR3 covers 15 residues. The CDR3 sequence: CASSERGSGIDTQYF. The CDR3 DNA follows: TGTGCCAGCAGTGAACGGGGCAGTGGAATAGATACGCAGTATTTT.

About this clonotype: The junction departs from the called germline gene at one end, perhaps through a read error. V and J are TRBV6-5 and TRBJ2-6, with unresolved D. CDR3 size: 17 residues. Germline values: CDR1 MNHEY, CDR2 SVGAGI. In DNA, the CDR3 is TGTGCCAGCAGCTACTCCATGGCCTACTCTGGGGTCAACGTCCTGACTTTC. This translates into CASSYSMAYSGVNVLTF.

The chain couples TRBV6-1 to TRBJ1-5; tentative D call: TRBD1 (5 bases). The ends were cut back, 6 bases at V and 3 bases at J, with 18 bases in the middle. The CDR3 is 16 residues long. The germline CDR1 and CDR2 sequences are MNHNS and SASEGT. CDR3 amino acids: CASRDRQWRVNQPQHF. CDR3 DNA: TGTGCCAGCAGGGACCGACAGTGGAGGGTCAATCAGCCCCAGCATTTT.

Many counts were recorded for this clonotype. This rearrangement joins TRBV28 to TRBJ1-2; 8 bases align to TRBD1. The CDR3 length is 14 residues. The germline gives CDR1 MDHEN, CDR2 SYDVKM. The ends lost 5 bases at V and 7 bases at J; junction bases unmatched: 9. The CDR3 loop reads CASSPSGQGFGYTF. In DNA form, the CDR3 reads TGTGCCAGCAGTCCCTCCGGACAGGGATTTGGCTACACCTTC.

This sequence joins TRBV6-6 and TRBJ2-1, with D perhaps being TRBD1 or TRBD2 (5 bases each). The CDR3 is 15 residues long. V was clipped by 2 bases and J by 5 bases, with 13 bases between them. Germline loops: CDR1 MNHNY, CDR2 SVGAGI (reference sequence). CDR3 nucleotide sequence: TGTGCCAGCAGTTACCGCCGGGACCAGCACAATGAGCAGTTCTTC. Amino acids: CASSYRRDQHNEQFF.